The clone carrying this T cell receptor beta chain was detected many times. Antigen unknown. From the germline J gene comes the end of the CDR3, since the read stops 3 residues before it. This sample is drawn from a study of T cell clonality in common variable immunodeficiency. Study conclusions and caveats: CVID subjects shared fewer TCRbeta clones than healthy controls did.

Germline V gene lookup returns CDR1 MGHRA and CDR2 YSYEKL. J gave up 0 bases and V 2 bases, and 5 bases lay outside the gene matches. This CDR3 spans 17 amino acids. CVID and control samples used equivalent genomic DNA input. Measured with immunoSEQ multiplex PCR; TCRdb has only the in-frame clones, and not every one. Singletons are absent from the sample, which has tens of thousands of clones. This chain connects TRBV4-1 to TRBJ2-2; 8 positions agree with TRBD1. The TCR originated in a person between 18 and 75 years old in good health. Material: peripheral blood mononuclear cells. The CDR3 spells CASSQKTGAPNTGELFF. Incomplete CDR3 DNA: TGCGCCAGCAGCCAAAAGACAGGGGCCCCGAACACCGGGGAG.